A single sample gave rise to the 9 T cell receptor beta chains below, sequenced in a study of T cells in Graves' hyperthyroidism and ophthalmopathy. RNA transcripts were the template for amplifying TCR beta CDR3 regions. The TCR CDR3 was amplified in a first-round RT-PCR using the HTBI primer set. TCRdb reprocessed the multiplex PCR reads via MiXCR and lists one record per CDR3 protein. The table records 730,000 or so distinct CDR3 sequences, roughly a sixth of them present only once. The sequencing input was blood. Receptor source: a woman aged 50 to 65 with Graves' hyperthyroidism that later progressed to Graves' ophthalmopathy.

The chain joins TRBV7-3 to TRBJ2-1; 12 bases match TRBD1. With V trimmed by 2 bases and J by 6 bases, 2 bases remained unmatched. Looked up from germline, CDR1 is SGHTA and CDR2 is FQGTGA. The CDR3 has 15 amino acids. Written as DNA, the CDR3 is TGTGCCAGCAGCTTAGGGGACAGGGGGCCCAATGAGCAGTTCTTC. Translated, it gives CASSLGDRGPNEQFF. Looking up the rest from reference TRBV7-3 and TRBJ2-1 gives the full variable domain: GAGVSQTPSNKVTEKGKYVELRCDPISGHTALYWYRQSLGQGPEFLIYFQGTGAADDSGLPNDRFFAVRPEGSVSTLKIQRTERGDSAVYLCASSLGDRGPNEQFFGPGTRLTVL.

The chain uses TRBV20-1 and TRBJ2-3; 10 bases line up with TRBD2. CDR3 length: 15 amino acids. Germline V gives CDR1 DFQATT, CDR2 SNEGSKA (reference sequence). The CDR3 DNA sequence: TGCAGCGTGACCCTCGGACTAGCGGACACAGATACGCAGTATTTT. Its protein is CSVTLGLADTDTQYF.

In DNA, the CDR3 is TGTGCCAGCAGTCCTAGATTGATAGATCAGCCCCAGCATTTT. It yields the protein CASSPRLIDQPQHF. The chain uses TRBV12-3 or TRBV12-4 and TRBJ1-5; D is undetermined. The V end was cut by 5 bases, the J end by 5 bases, with 13 bases between. The CDR3 covers 14 residues.

This clonotype came up a few times. This chain joins TRBV4-1 and TRBJ1-2, with no clear D. The CDR3 loop spans 14 amino acids. CDR1 and CDR2 from the germline V gene are MGHRA and YSYEKL. V dropped 0 bases and J dropped 4 bases, with 9 bases sitting between them. The CDR3 is CASSQEGKAYGYTF. The CDR3, as DNA: TGCGCCAGCAGCCAAGAAGGGAAGGCCTATGGCTACACCTTC.

This CDR3 is CATKKYSSGTGELFF. The CDR3 nucleotides read TGTGCCACCAAGAAGTACTCCTCTGGCACCGGGGAGCTGTTTTTT. This chain joins TRBV6-1 and TRBJ2-2, with no clear D. The CDR3 spans 15 residues. Germline-derived CDR1 and CDR2 are MNHNS and SASEGT. Trimming pared 10 bases from V and 4 bases from J, leaving 19 bases between.

This clonotype was counted many times. The rearrangement links TRBV18 to TRBJ2-7; 7 bases are a match to TRBD2. After removal of 3 bases from V and 6 bases from J, the junction contained 5 bases not matched to a gene. The CDR3 spans 13 residues. CDR1 is KGHSH, CDR2 LQKENI, per germline. The CDR3 sequence is CASSPPGGGEQYF. CDR3 nucleotides: TGTGCCAGCTCACCTCCGGGGGGTGGCGAGCAGTACTTC.

The rearrangement joins TRBV25-1 to TRBJ2-5; D ambiguous. V was clipped by 9 bases and J by 1 base, with 15 bases between them. The length of the CDR3 is 14 residues. In germline, CDR1 is MGHDK, CDR2 SYGVNS. The CDR3 here is CASGRDSIQETQYF. The CDR3, as DNA: TGTGCCAGTGGCCGAGACTCAATCCAAGAGACCCAGTACTTC.

The chain joins TRBV28 to TRBJ1-1; maybe TRBD1 (5 bases). This CDR3 comprises 15 residues. V shed 3 bases and J shed 6 bases, with 17 bases lying between them. Germline loops: CDR1 MDHEN, CDR2 SYDVKM. Written as DNA, the CDR3 is TGTGCCAGCAGTTTGACCAGTAGTCAGGGCCCTGAAGCTTTCTTT. This sequence encodes CASSLTSSQGPEAFF.

This clonotype was seen at least ten times. The chain has TRBV7-8 and TRBJ2-1, with D possibly matching TRBD1 (6 bases). With 3 bases removed from V and 6 bases from J, the gap between germline ends came to 9 bases. Germline V gene sequence: CDR1 SGHVS, CDR2 FQNEAQ. The CDR3 runs 13 residues. Here the CDR3 reads CASSFTQGNEQFF. DNA of the CDR3: TGTGCCAGCAGCTTTACACAGGGCAATGAGCAGTTCTTC.